This entry is about one TCR beta chain. Its antigen is as yet unknown. PCR involved 60 Vbeta and 13 Jbeta primers. The method was immunoSEQ multiplex PCR; TCRdb's version includes in-frame clones alone and lacks a portion of them. The sample has some 150,000 clones; about 80% are singletons. The data originate from a study of cytomegalovirus exposure and HLA in healthy donors. Notes on the study in general: The study found most TCR sequences rare, yet found some public TCRs in many donors.

The source of this sequence is a man aged 18 to 29 in good health and CMV-seropositive. The sequencing sample was made of PBMCs.

Here the CDR3 DNA reads TGTGCCAGCAGCAAAGGAAATCTTAGGACTACAGGAGCTTTCTTT. Its translation: CASSKGNLRTTGAFF. The rearrangement joins TRBV21-1 to TRBJ1-1. TRBV21-1 is assigned pseudogene status. This CDR3 is 15 amino acids long.